In its sample, the clone carrying this T cell receptor beta chain was seen many times. Its antigen is as yet unknown. These data are taken from a study of naive and memory T cell subsets. Two oligonucleotides, mixed equimolar, formed the beta constant-region primer covering TRBC1 and TRBC2. A 12-nucleotide UMI and the SP2 primer were added to the cDNA 3' end by oligonucleotide ligation. Ligated cDNA was amplified by four rounds of PCR with nested alpha and beta constant-region primers and SP2. TCRdb analysed the UMI-ligation and nested PCR reads with MiXCR anew, one entry per CDR3 protein. The sample contains over 75,000 distinct CDR3 sequences, 13% of which appear only once. Findings and limits, study-wide: Over 85% of naive TCR sequences appeared only once, unlike memory subsets.

Specimen: central memory CD4+ T cells from blood. The source is a human donor in good health.

CDR3 nucleotides: TGTGCCAGCAGCCGACAAGCCCACCAAGAGACCCAGTACTTC. Protein product: CASSRQAHQETQYF. The V gene is TRBV28, the J gene TRBJ2-5; D is uncertain. From germline, CDR1 is MDHEN and CDR2 SYDVKM. CDR3 length equals 14 residues. V lost 6 bases, J lost 0 bases, and 11 bases lay in between.